This T cell receptor (beta chain) was sequenced during a study of cytomegalovirus exposure and HLA in healthy donors. Across the study: The 100 to 150 validation repertoires used the same platform as the 666 first-cohort repertoires, a later analysis reported. Study-wide results and caveats: Rarity held for most TCR sequences, but there were some public TCRs that occurred in many donors. Both high specificity and high sensitivity reportedly marked the classifier's diagnosis of cytomegalovirus status. Overall, roughly 170 TCR beta chains were annotated as cytomegalovirus-associated.

Sequenced by immunoSEQ multiplex PCR; TCRdb stores in-frame clones only, minus some. The data contain about 130,000 clones, 90% of them seen just once; the ten biggest clones take up about 6.4%. In the case of this clone: Antigen specificity is unknown.

Sequencing was performed on PBMCs. The clonotype comes from a woman aged 25-40 years in good health and CMV-seropositive.

This CDR3 reads CASSPLAFSYNEQFF. DNA for the CDR3: TGTGCCAGCAGCCCGCTAGCTTTTTCCTACAATGAGCAGTTCTTC. The chain employs TRBV7-9 and TRBJ2-1, with D perhaps matching TRBD2 (5 bases). The CDR3 is 15 amino acids. Germline V lookup: CDR1 SEHNR, CDR2 FQNEAQ (reference sequence). V was shortened by 5 bases and J by 1 base, with 12 bases between the two germline ends.